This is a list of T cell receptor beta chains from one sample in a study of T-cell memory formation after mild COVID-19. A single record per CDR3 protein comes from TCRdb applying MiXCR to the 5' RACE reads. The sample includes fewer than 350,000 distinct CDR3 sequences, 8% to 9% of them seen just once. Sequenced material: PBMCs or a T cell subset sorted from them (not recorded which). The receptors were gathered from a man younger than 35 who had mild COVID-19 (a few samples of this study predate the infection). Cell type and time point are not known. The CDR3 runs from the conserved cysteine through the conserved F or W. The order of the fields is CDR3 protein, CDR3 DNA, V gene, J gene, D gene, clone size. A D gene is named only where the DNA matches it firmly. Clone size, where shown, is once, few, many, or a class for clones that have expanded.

CDR3 protein: CASSPTLEAGNEQFF; CDR3 DNA: TGCGCCAGCAGCCCCACCCTGGAGGCGGGAAATGAGCAGTTCTTC; V gene: TRBV5-1; J gene: TRBJ2-1; D gene: .; clone size: .
CDR3 protein: CASSLGGAWNEQFF; CDR3 DNA: TGTGCCAGCAGTTTGGGGGGGGCCTGGAATGAGCAGTTCTTC; V gene: TRBV12-3/TRBV12-4; J gene: TRBJ2-1; D gene: .; clone size: few
CDR3 protein: CASSFAGQAPHEQYF; CDR3 DNA: TGTGCCAGCAGTTTTGCGGGACAGGCCCCCCACGAGCAGTACTTC; V gene: TRBV6-5; J gene: TRBJ2-7; D gene: TRBD1; clone size: .
CDR3 protein: CASSQLGAGGLMKNYNEQFF; CDR3 DNA: TGTGCCAGCAGTCAACTTGGTGCGGGGGGACTAATGAAGAACTACAATGAGCAGTTCTTC; V gene: TRBV28; J gene: TRBJ2-1; D gene: TRBD2; clone size: many
CDR3 protein: CSAIRPREGGGYTF; CDR3 DNA: TGCAGTGCTATAAGGCCCCGGGAGGGGGGAGGCTACACCTTC; V gene: TRBV20-1; J gene: TRBJ1-2; D gene: .; clone size: .
CDR3 protein: CASSLDVGRGAFF; CDR3 DNA: TGTGCCAGCAGCTTAGATGTCGGGCGCGGAGCTTTCTTT; V gene: TRBV11-2; J gene: TRBJ1-1; D gene: .; clone size: many
CDR3 protein: CASSVGLTGELFF; CDR3 DNA: TGTGCCAGCAGTGTCGGTTTAACCGGGGAGCTGTTTTTT; V gene: TRBV25-1; J gene: TRBJ2-2; D gene: .; clone size: few
CDR3 protein: CAISDSENIQYF; CDR3 DNA: TGTGCCATCAGTGATAGCGAAAACATTCAGTACTTC; V gene: TRBV10-3; J gene: TRBJ2-4; D gene: .; clone size: few
CDR3 protein: CASSQYTGGEPEAFF; CDR3 DNA: TGCGCCAGCAGCCAATATACAGGGGGCGAACCTGAAGCTTTCTTT; V gene: TRBV4-1; J gene: TRBJ1-1; D gene: TRBD1; clone size: few
CDR3 protein: CASSLQPGKNIQYF; CDR3 DNA: TGCGCCAGCAGCCTCCAACCCGGCAAAAACATTCAGTACTTC; V gene: TRBV5-1; J gene: TRBJ2-4; D gene: .; clone size: few
CDR3 protein: CASSSTTGYEAFF; CDR3 DNA: TGCGCCAGCAGCTCTACCACAGGGTATGAAGCTTTCTTT; V gene: TRBV5-1; J gene: TRBJ1-1; D gene: .; clone size: few
CDR3 protein: CASTGTSGAHEQYF; CDR3 DNA: TGTGCCAGCACCGGGACTAGCGGGGCGCACGAGCAGTACTTC; V gene: TRBV7-9; J gene: TRBJ2-7; D gene: TRBD2; clone size: .
CDR3 protein: CASSLVPRGPGELFF; CDR3 DNA: TGCGCCAGCAGCTTGGTTCCCAGGGGGCCCGGGGAGCTGTTTTTT; V gene: TRBV5-1; J gene: TRBJ2-2; D gene: TRBD1; clone size: .
CDR3 protein: CASSSGNGRGQQFF; CDR3 DNA: TGTGCCAGCAGCTCTGGTAATGGGAGGGGTCAGCAGTTCTTC; V gene: TRBV12-3/TRBV12-4; J gene: TRBJ2-1; D gene: TRBD2; clone size: few
CDR3 protein: CASIGGDGSNTEAFF; CDR3 DNA: TGCGCCAGTATCGGAGGAGATGGGTCGAACACTGAAGCTTTCTTT; V gene: TRBV5-1; J gene: TRBJ1-1; D gene: .; clone size: many
CDR3 protein: CASSQGGPGALWNTEAFF; CDR3 DNA: TGCGCCAGCAGCCAAGGGGGCCCAGGGGCCCTTTGGAACACTGAAGCTTTCTTT; V gene: TRBV4-3; J gene: TRBJ1-1; D gene: .; clone size: .
CDR3 protein: CASSQDHGSLFNEQFF; CDR3 DNA: TGTGCCAGCAGCCAAGATCATGGTTCTCTCTTCAATGAGCAGTTCTTC; V gene: TRBV4-2; J gene: TRBJ2-1; D gene: .; clone size: .